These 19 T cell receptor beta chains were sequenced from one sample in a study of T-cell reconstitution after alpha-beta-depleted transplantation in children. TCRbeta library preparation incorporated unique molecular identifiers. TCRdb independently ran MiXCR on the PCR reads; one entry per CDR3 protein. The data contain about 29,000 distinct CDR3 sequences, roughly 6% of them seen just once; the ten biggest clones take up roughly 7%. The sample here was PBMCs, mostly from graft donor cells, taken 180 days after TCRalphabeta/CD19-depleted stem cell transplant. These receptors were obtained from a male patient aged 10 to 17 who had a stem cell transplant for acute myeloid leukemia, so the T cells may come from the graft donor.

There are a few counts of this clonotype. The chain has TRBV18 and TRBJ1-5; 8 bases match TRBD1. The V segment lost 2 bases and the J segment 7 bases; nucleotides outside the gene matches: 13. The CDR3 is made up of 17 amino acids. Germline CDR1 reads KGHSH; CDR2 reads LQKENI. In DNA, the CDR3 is TGTGCCAGCTCACCATTCAGAAATTCAGGGGGCGGGCAGCCCCAGCATTTT. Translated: CASSPFRNSGGGQPQHF.

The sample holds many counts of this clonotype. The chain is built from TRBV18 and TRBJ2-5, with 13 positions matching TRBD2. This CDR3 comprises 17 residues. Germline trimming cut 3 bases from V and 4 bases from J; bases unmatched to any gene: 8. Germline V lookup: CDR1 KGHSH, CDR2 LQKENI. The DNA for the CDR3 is TGTGCCAGCTCACCTGGTCCGAGACTAGCGGGAGGAGAGACCCAGTACTTC. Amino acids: CASSPGPRLAGGETQYF.

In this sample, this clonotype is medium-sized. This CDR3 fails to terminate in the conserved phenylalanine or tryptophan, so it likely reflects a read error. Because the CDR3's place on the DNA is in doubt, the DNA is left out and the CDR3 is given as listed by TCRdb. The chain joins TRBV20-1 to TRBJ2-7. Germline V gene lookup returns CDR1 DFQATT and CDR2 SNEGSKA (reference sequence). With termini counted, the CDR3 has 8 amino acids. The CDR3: CSARWIGP.

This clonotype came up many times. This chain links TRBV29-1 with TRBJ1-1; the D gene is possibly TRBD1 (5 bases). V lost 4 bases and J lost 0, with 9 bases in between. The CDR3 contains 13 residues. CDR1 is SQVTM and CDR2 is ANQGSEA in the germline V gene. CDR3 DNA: TGCAGCGTTGCAGACAGTCTGAACACTGAAGCTTTCTTT. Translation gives CSVADSLNTEAFF.

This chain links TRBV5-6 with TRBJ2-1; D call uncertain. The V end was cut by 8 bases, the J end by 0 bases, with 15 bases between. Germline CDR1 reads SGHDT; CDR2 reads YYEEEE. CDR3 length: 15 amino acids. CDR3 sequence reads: CARGPGLRSYNEQFF. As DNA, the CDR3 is TGTGCCAGGGGCCCCGGGTTGCGCTCCTACAATGAGCAGTTCTTC.

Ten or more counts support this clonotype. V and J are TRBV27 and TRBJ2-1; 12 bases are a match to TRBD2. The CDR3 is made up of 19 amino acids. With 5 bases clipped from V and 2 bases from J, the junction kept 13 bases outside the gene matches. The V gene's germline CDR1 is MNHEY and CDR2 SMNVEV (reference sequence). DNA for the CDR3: TGTGCCAGCAGTCCCCATCCTAGCGGGAGGGCCCCGGCCTACAATGAGCAGTTCTTC. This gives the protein CASSPHPSGRAPAYNEQFF.

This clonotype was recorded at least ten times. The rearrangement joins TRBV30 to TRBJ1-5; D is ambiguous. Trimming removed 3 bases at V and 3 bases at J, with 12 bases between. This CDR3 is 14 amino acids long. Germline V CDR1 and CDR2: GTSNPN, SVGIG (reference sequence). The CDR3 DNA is TGTGCCTGGAGCCCCTGGCAGACCAATCAGCCCCAGCATTTT. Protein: CAWSPWQTNQPQHF.

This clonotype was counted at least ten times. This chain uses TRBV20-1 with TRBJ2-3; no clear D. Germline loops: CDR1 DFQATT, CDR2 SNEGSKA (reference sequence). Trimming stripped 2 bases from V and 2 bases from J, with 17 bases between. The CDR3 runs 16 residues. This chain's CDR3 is CSARSQGPGTTDTQYF. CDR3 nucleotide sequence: TGCAGTGCTAGATCCCAAGGGCCGGGTACCACAGATACGCAGTATTTT.

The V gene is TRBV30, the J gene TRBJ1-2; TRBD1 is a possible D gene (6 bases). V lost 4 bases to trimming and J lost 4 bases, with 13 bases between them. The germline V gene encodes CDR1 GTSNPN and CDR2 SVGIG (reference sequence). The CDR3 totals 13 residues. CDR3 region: CAWIGGPTYGYTF. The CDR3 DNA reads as TGTGCCTGGATAGGGGGACCCACCTATGGCTACACCTTC.

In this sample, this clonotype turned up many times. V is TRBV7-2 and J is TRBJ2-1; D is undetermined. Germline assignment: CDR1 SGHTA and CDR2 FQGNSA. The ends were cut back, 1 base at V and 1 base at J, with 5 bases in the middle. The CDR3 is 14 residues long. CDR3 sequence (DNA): TGTGCCAGCAGCTTAGTCCCTTCCTACAATGAGCAGTTCTTC. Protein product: CASSLVPSYNEQFF. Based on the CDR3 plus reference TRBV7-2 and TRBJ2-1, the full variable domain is GAGVSQSPSNKVTEKGKDVELRCDPISGHTALYWYRQSLGQGLEFLIYFQGNSAPDKSGLPSDRFSAERTGGSVSTLTIQRTQQEDSAVYLCASSLVPSYNEQFFGPGTRLTVL.

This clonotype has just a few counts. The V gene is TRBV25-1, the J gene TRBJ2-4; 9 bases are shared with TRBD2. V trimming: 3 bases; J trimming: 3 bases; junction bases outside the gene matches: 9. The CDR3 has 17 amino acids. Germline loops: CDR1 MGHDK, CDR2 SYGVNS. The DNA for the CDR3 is TGTGCCAGCAGTGATACGGGCGGGGGGGACTTCAAAAACATTCAGTACTTC. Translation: CASSDTGGGDFKNIQYF.

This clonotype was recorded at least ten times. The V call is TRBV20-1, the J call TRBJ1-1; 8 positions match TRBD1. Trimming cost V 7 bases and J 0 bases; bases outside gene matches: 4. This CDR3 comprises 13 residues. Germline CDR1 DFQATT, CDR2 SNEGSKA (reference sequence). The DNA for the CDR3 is TGCAGTGGGACAGGGAACATGAACACTGAAGCTTTCTTT. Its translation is CSGTGNMNTEAFF.

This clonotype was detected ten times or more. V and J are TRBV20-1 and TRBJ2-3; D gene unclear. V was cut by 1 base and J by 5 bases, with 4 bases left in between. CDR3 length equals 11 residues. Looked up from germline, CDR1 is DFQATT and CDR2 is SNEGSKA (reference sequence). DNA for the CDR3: TGCAGTGCTAGAGCGGGAGATACGCAGTATTTT. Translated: CSARAGDTQYF.

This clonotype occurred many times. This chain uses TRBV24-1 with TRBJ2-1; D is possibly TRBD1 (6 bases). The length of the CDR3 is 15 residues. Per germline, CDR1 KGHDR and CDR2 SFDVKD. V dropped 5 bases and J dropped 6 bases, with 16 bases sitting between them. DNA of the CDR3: TGTGCCACCAGTGGCCTAAAAGGGGGACGCAATGAGCAGTTCTTC. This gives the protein CATSGLKGGRNEQFF.

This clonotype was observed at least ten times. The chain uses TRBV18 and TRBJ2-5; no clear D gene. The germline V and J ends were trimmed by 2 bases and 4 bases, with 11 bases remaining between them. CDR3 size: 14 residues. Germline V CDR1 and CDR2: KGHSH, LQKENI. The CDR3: CASSPIQSGETQYF. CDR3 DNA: TGTGCCAGCTCACCAATCCAGTCCGGAGAGACCCAGTACTTC.

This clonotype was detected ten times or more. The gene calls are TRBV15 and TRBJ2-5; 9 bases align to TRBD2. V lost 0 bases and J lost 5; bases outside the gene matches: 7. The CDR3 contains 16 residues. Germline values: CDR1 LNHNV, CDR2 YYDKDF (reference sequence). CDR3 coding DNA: TGTGCCACCAGCAGAGATCTCGGCGGGGGGGGTGAGACCCAGTACTTC. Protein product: CATSRDLGGGGETQYF.

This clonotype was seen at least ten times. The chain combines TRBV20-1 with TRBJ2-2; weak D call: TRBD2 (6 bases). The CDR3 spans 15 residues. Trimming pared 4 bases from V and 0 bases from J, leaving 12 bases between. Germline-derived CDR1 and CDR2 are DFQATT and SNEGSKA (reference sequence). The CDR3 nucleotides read TGCAGTGCTATGGCGGGGCTCGCGAACACCGGGGAGCTGTTTTTT. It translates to CSAMAGLANTGELFF.

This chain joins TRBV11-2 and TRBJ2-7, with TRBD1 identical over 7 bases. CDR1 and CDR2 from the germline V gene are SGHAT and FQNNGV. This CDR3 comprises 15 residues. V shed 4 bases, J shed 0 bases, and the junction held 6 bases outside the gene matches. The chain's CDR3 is CASSSDRVLSYEQYF. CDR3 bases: TGTGCCAGCAGCTCAGACAGGGTCCTCTCCTACGAGCAGTACTTC.

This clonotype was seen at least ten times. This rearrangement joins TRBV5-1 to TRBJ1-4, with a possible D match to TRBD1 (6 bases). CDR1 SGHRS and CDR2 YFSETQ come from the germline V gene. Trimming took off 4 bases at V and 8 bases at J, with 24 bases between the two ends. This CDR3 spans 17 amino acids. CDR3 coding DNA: TGCGCCAGCAGCGCGCCCGGGGGGGACAAGCGTGTGGAAAAACTGTTTTTT. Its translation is CASSAPGGDKRVEKLFF.